These T cell receptor beta chains were read from a single sample in a study of cytomegalovirus exposure and HLA in healthy donors. This table comes from immunoSEQ multiplex PCR, and its TCRdb copy is limited to in-frame clones, with some not included. This table holds 110,000 or so clones, around 77% found once. The material sequenced was PBMCs. Receptors were obtained from a woman between 40 and 55 years old in good health and CMV-seropositive. Both conserved end residues are part of each CDR3. A D gene is named only where the DNA matches it firmly. Clone size is given for some rows only: seen once, a few or many times, or a class if the clone is expanded.

V gene	D gene	J gene	clone size	CDR3 protein	CDR3 DNA
TRBV14	NA	TRBJ1-1	NA	CASSQDVETEAFF	TGTGCCAGCAGCCAAGATGTTGAGACTGAAGCTTTCTTT
TRBV6-5	TRBD1	TRBJ1-3	few	CASRPTGLGNTIYF	TGTGCCAGCAGACCGACAGGGCTTGGAAACACCATATATTTT
TRBV5-5	TRBD2	TRBJ2-3	once	CASSWGTSGLTDTQYF	TGTGCCAGCAGCTGGGGGACTAGCGGACTAACAGATACGCAGTATTTT
TRBV5-1	NA	TRBJ1-1	NA	CASSLGGQATEAFF	TGCGCCAGCAGCTTGGGGGGGCAAGCCACTGAAGCTTTCTTT
TRBV19	NA	TRBJ1-4	NA	CASSWGVNEKLFF	TGTGCCAGTAGTTGGGGCGTTAATGAAAAACTGTTTTTT
TRBV7-9	NA	TRBJ1-2	NA	CASSGEGRGSSLNF	TGTGCCAGCAGCGGGGAAGGTCGGGGGTCCTCCCTAAACTTC
TRBV5-1	NA	TRBJ2-3	NA	CASDSGGTDTQYF	TGCGCCAGCGATAGCGGTGGCACAGATACGCAGTATTTT
TRBV18	TRBD1	TRBJ1-1	NA	CASSPKTGETEAFF	TGTGCCAGCTCCCCTAAAACAGGGGAGACTGAAGCTTTCTTT
TRBV29-1	NA	TRBJ2-7	NA	CSVERDYEQYF	TGCAGCGTTGAAAGAGACTACGAGCAGTACTTC
TRBV4-2	NA	TRBJ2-1	NA	CASSQVGAGGYNEQFF	TGTGCCAGCAGCCAAGTAGGGGCAGGCGGATACAATGAGCAGTTCTTC
TRBV7-9	NA	TRBJ2-7	NA	CASSSGWDANAYEQYF	TGTGCCAGCAGCTCGGGGTGGGATGCGAACGCCTACGAGCAGTACTTC
TRBV10-2	TRBD2	TRBJ2-2	NA	CASSEAGGTAGELFF	TGCGCCAGCAGTGAAGCGGGAGGAACAGCCGGGGAGCTGTTTTTT
TRBV5-1	NA	TRBJ1-4	NA	CASSLGEAFEKLFF	TGCGCCAGCAGCTTGGGTGAAGCCTTTGAAAAACTGTTTTTT
TRBV28	TRBD2	TRBJ2-7	NA	CASSATSGGTYEQYF	TGTGCCAGCAGCGCGACTAGCGGGGGAACCTACGAGCAGTACTTC
TRBV2	NA	TRBJ1-5	NA	CASSEWRARNQPQHF	TGTGCCAGCAGTGAATGGCGGGCCCGCAATCAGCCCCAGCATTTT
TRBV7-9	TRBD2	TRBJ2-1	NA	CASSPTGGSYNEQFF	TGTGCCAGCAGCCCGACGGGGGGCTCCTACAATGAGCAGTTCTTC
TRBV5-1	NA	TRBJ2-5	few	CASSPGLSQETQYF	TGCGCCAGCAGCCCAGGACTGAGCCAAGAGACCCAGTACTTC
TRBV4-3	TRBD1	TRBJ1-4	NA	CASSQEPRGPLTNEKLFF	TGCGCCAGCAGCCAGGAACCCAGGGGGCCTTTAACTAATGAAAAACTGTTTTTT
TRBV27	NA	TRBJ1-4	NA	CASSLYREKIEKLFF	TGTGCCAGCAGTTTATACAGGGAGAAGATTGAAAAACTGTTTTTT
TRBV13	NA	TRBJ1-4	once	CASHRDTNEKLFF	TGTGCCAGTCACAGGGACACTAATGAAAAACTGTTTTTT
TRBV19	TRBD1	TRBJ1-5	NA	CASQGQGFQPQHF	TGTGCCAGCCAGGGACAGGGGTTTCAGCCCCAGCATTTT
TRBV6-6	TRBD2	TRBJ2-1	NA	CASSPVKRGRDEQFF	TGTGCCAGCAGCCCCGTGAAGCGGGGTAGGGATGAGCAGTTCTTC
TRBV5-6	NA	TRBJ2-1	NA	CASSLFEQVYNEQFF	TGTGCCAGCAGCTTGTTCGAACAGGTCTACAATGAGCAGTTCTTC
TRBV27	TRBD1	TRBJ2-7	NA	CASSSAGTGRIEQYF	TGTGCCAGCAGTTCCGCCGGGACAGGGCGTATCGAGCAGTACTTC
TRBV11-2	NA	TRBJ1-1	NA	CASSLQIYTEAFF	TGTGCCAGCAGCTTACAGATTTACACTGAAGCTTTCTTT
TRBV7-8	TRBD1	TRBJ1-6	once	CASSPTGMNNHYNSPLHF	TGTGCCAGCAGCCCGACAGGGATGAACAACCACTATAATTCACCCCTCCACTTT